This T cell receptor (beta chain) is from a study of spatial heterogeneity in lung cancer. The time point here: sample taken at primary tumor resection. A total of around 67 untreated early-stage non-small cell lung cancer patients served as donors. Whole RNA, which was extracted from tumor, nontumor lung tissue or frozen PBMC, was sequenced without any cell sorting. TCRdb re-called the 5' RACE reads with MiXCR, one entry per CDR3 protein. The sample lists approximately 10,000 distinct CDR3 sequences; roughly 5% were seen once. For this clonotype: Its antigen remains unknown.

Study-level points and caveats: For expanded intratumoral alpha and beta TCRs, counts tracked tumor mutation counts.

Germline lookup yields CDR1 MNHEY and CDR2 SVGEGT. With 6 bases removed from V and 3 bases from J, the gap between germline ends came to 9 bases. This CDR3 has 13 residues. The TCR sequence derives from a male donor with early-stage non-small cell lung cancer. The source was lung tumor tissue, collected at surgery. V is TRBV6-2 or TRBV6-3 and J is TRBJ2-1; tentative D call: TRBD2 (5 bases). In nucleotides, the CDR3 is TGTGCCAGCAGCCCCGGACTCTACAATGAGCAGTTCTTC. Amino acid sequence: CASSPGLYNEQFF.